This T cell receptor (beta chain) stems from a study of blood T cell repertoires in COVID-19. Across the whole study: From T cells, B-cell-depleted T cells, or PBMCs came the material, which was cDNA or gDNA.

This CDR3 region has 17 residues. V shed 4 bases, J shed 5 bases, and the junction held 16 bases outside the gene matches. Germline V gives CDR1 MGHRA, CDR2 YSYEKL. In the authors' methods: How many nucleated cells were present was estimated from reference gene primer amplification. Profiled with immunoSEQ multiplex PCR; TCRdb holds only in-frame clones, not every one. The V and J calls and clone size are taken from that table; D and trimming were inferred from the DNA. This sample has approximately 240,000 clones, with 70% to 90% found just once. This sequence joins TRBV4-1 and TRBJ1-1; 7 bases match TRBD1. The receptor's source is a woman aged 18-30 years who had recovered from COVID-19. Sequenced: peripheral blood. The CDR3 DNA is TGCGCCAGCAGCCCATCCCAGGGGGGCCCGTGGAGGACTGAAGCTTTCTTT. Its translation: CASSPSQGGPWRTEAFF.